Included here is one T cell receptor (beta chain) sequence, with context. PCR primers comprised 60 Vbeta and 13 Jbeta primers. Data came from immunoSEQ multiplex PCR; TCRdb stores just in-frame clones and leaves some out. The repertoire includes 220,000 or so clones, approximately 85% of them detected once, and 2.7% sits in the top ten. This specimen belongs to a study of cytomegalovirus exposure and HLA in healthy donors. Overall study: Among around 180 million T cells, an earlier analysis found 90 million to 130 million unique TCR beta sequences. Approximately 80 million unique TCRs from HLA-typed donors were held in an early data release.

The CDR3 is made up of 15 amino acids. The V gene end was trimmed by 7 bases and the J gene end by 4 bases; junction bases not matched to a gene: 5. Germline V gene data show CDR1 as SGHRS and CDR2 as YFSETQ. The receptor's source is a middle-aged woman in good health and CMV-seronegative. The chain employs TRBV5-1 and TRBJ2-1; 13 nucleotides align to TRBD2. Sequencing was carried out using PBMCs. As DNA, the CDR3 is TGCGCCAGCTCTGGACTAGCGGGAGCTTACAATGAGCAGTTCTTC. Its translation: CASSGLAGAYNEQFF.